This entry describes one TCR beta chain. Its binding antigen is unknown. The read ends 3 residues before the CDR3 terminus; that terminus is restored from the germline J gene. Every participant had a single incident cervical HPV16 infection, and prevalent HPV16 infections were excluded. Cervical HPV DNA was detected with MY09/MY11 PCR, and genotyping was done by dot-blot hybridization. Around 15 mL of heparinized blood were centrifuged, and the buffy coat was split into aliquots, frozen at -30 degrees C, and then kept at -80 degrees C. QIAGEN kits were used to extract genomic DNA from buffy coat specimens. The entry originates in a study of T cells in women clearing cervical HPV infection (dated by TCRdb to between 2017 and 2018). The study in broad terms: Cases were roughly 23 women with histologically confirmed HPV16-related CIN3 or worse, including 2 invasive cancers. Controls were over 20 women whose single incident HPV16 infection cleared within 12 months without precancer or cancer developing. Case blood was taken at the visit when the lesion was first identified, whereas control blood was taken when infection was no longer detected. Among cases, blood sampling came a median of roughly 140 days after lesion detection, with an interquartile range of about 80 to 230 days. Since HLA typing was available for only a few women, HLA type could not be ruled out as a confounder. This exploratory proof-of-principle case-control study, nested within the Guanacaste HPV Natural History Study in Costa Rica, compared TCR repertoires among women with different cervical HPV16 outcomes. Cases and controls were matched on age within five years and on year of sample collection. Cases had a median age of around 34 years compared with approximately 40 for controls, and baseline characteristics showed no significant differences between the groups. The parent cohort enrolled about 9,700 women aged 18 or older in Guanacaste, Costa Rica, in 1993 to 1994 and followed the women for roughly 7 years. Five blinded duplicates per group were added as quality controls, giving some 60 samples: around 50 participants and roughly 10 replicates.

Paper-wide results and their limitations: The cross-sectional design could not show whether the associations came before the infection or were a result of it, and neither effector/memory subsets nor HPV-specific T cells were isolated. Cases had lower TRBV6-7 relative abundance than controls (about 0.099% versus 0.16%; Bonferroni P = 0.0008). Significantly higher TCR repertoire richness was observed in CIN3+ cases than in controls across sequencing depths, whereas no difference in evenness was found. Random forest classifiers that combined richness and V gene abundances separated cases from controls with an estimated AUC of approximately 0.79. Because T-cell numbers per sample were unknown, differences in richness could reflect varying T-cell content rather than repertoire biology.

Relative to germline, V is 5 bases shorter and J is 7 bases shorter, with 18 bases between their ends. Taken from the germline V gene (reference sequence), the CDR1 and CDR2 loops are DFQATT and SNEGSKA. The CDR3 runs 14 residues from the cysteine to the phenylalanine. The DNA covers only part of the CDR3, 33 bases in frame from base 1. TCR beta CDR3 regions were amplified by multiplex PCR from an average of about 1,100 ng genomic DNA per sample using the immunoSEQ assay. Primer bias was corrected in the assay by using a complete synthetic TCR repertoire to establish an amplification baseline. The amplicons were sequenced using the Illumina platform. From the authors' description of their analysis: Error correction of the sequences involved clustering with frequency ratios plus a modified nearest-neighbor algorithm, after which the sequences were analyzed in the immunoSEQ Analyzer using IMGT gene definitions. TCR richness and evenness were averaged over 20 rarefaction repeats at each rarefaction depth, excluding samples with fewer sequences than the depth. Relative abundances of V, D and J genes were compared between groups using Wilcoxon rank sum tests, with FDR correction applied. An intraclass correlation of 95% to 97% for TCR richness and an average of about 77% across approximately 63 gene segments were obtained from the blinded duplicates. Not all clones reach the TCRdb copy of this immuneACCESS table, which keeps in-frame sequences only. Checked studies attribute under half of the gap to unresolved V genes and leave the rest unexplained. That table supplies the V and J calls and clone size; D and trimming were determined from the DNA. In this sample's table one finds 30,000 to 35,000 clones. The ten top clones hold about 17% of the sample.

The clonotype was recovered from a woman between 18 and 70 years old with a cervical HPV16 infection that either progressed to CIN3+ or cleared (not recorded which). Sequenced input: blood buffy coat. This receptor chain uses TRBV20-1 and TRBJ1-5, with TRBD1 tentatively as D gene (6 bases match). The part of the CDR3 DNA that was read is TGCAGTGCTTGGGTAGGGGGGGTAGGCCAGCCC. Translated, it reads CSAWVGGVGQP. The entire CDR3 is CSAWVGGVGQPQHF.